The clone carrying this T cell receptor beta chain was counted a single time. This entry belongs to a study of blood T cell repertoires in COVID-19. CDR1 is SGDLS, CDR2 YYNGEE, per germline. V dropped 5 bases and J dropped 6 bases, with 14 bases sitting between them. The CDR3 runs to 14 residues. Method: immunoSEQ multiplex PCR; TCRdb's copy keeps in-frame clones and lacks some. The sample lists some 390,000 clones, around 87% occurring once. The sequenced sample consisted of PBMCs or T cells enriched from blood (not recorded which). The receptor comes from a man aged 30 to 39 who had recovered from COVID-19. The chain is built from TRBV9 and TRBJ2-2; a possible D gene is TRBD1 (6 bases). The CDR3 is CASRAGVEAGELFF. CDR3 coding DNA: TGTGCCAGCAGGGCAGGGGTGGAGGCCGGGGAGCTGTTTTTT.